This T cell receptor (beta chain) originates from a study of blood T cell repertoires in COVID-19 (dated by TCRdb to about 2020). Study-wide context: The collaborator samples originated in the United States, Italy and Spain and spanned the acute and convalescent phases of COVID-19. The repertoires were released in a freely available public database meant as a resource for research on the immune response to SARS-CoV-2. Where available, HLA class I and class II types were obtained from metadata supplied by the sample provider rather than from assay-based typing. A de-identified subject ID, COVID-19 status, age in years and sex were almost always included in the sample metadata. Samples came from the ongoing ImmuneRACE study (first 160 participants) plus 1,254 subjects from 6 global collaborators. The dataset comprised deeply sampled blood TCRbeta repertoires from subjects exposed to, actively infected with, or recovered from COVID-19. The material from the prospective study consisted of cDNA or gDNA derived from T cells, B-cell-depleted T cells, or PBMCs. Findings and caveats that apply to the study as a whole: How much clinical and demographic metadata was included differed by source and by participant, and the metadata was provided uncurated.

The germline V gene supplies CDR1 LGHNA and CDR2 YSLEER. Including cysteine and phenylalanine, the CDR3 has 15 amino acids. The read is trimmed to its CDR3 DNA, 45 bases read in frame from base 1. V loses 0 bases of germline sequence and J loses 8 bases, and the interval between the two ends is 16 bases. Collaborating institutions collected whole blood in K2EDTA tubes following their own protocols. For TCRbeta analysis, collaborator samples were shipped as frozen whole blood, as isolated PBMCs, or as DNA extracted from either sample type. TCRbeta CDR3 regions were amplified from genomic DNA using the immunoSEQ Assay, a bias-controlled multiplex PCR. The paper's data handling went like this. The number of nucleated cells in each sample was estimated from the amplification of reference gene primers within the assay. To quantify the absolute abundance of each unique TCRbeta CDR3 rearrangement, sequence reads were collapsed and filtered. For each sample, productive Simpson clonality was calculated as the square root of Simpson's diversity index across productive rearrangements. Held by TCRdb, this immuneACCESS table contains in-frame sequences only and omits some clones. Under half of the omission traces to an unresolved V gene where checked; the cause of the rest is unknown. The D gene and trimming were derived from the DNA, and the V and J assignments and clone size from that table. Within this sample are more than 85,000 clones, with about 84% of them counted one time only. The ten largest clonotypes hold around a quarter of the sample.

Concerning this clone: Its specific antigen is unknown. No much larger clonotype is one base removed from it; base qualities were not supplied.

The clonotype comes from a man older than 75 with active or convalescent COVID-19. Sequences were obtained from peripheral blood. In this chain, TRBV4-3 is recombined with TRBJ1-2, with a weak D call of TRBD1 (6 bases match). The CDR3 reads CASSQDAYGGIGYTF. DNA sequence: TGCGCCAGCAGCCAAGATGCTTATGGGGGCATCGGCTACACCTTC.